The 32 T cell receptor beta chains presented below share a single source sample, sequenced in a study of post-analysis software for immune sequencing data. Study-level findings and limits: Patients had higher frequencies than controls of roughly 5 TRBV segments, including TRBV5-6, TRBV5-1 and TRBV20-1.

Their recognized antigens are unknown. Included in the TCR beta cDNA libraries were unique molecular identifiers. MiXCR, applied by TCRdb to the PCR reads, yields one record per CDR3 protein. Among 700,000 to 800,000 distinct CDR3 sequences listed, less than 35% were seen once. The sample was blood. The receptors were sampled from a girl aged 5-17 years with multiple sclerosis.

This clonotype was seen more than once but under ten times. The chain joins TRBV29-1 to TRBJ1-1, with D unclear. The CDR3 is 15 amino acids. V lost 3 bases and J 0 bases, leaving 14 bases between the germline ends. Germline values: CDR1 SQVTM, CDR2 ANQGSEA. The CDR3 bases are TGCAGCGTTGACCTCGGGTCAGGAATGAACACTGAAGCTTTCTTT. Its translation is CSVDLGSGMNTEAFF.

About this clonotype: At one boundary the junction diverges from the germline segment, which might be a read error. This chain links TRBV3-1 with TRBJ1-5; 8 bases are a match to TRBD1. The CDR3 extends over 13 amino acids. The germline gives CDR1 LGHDT, CDR2 YNNKEL (reference sequence). CDR3 coding DNA: TGCGCCAGCAGCCAGGGGGCTGGTCAGCCCCAGCATTTT. The encoded protein is CASSQGAGQPQHF.

This clonotype was seen repeatedly, ten times or more. The chain recombines TRBV29-1 with TRBJ2-5, with 8 bases lining up with TRBD2. CDR3 length: 14 amino acids. Germline-derived CDR1 and CDR2 are SQVTM and ANQGSEA. V dropped 2 bases and J dropped 5; count of bases not matched to a gene: 7. The CDR3: CSVEQAGVGETQYF. Here the CDR3 DNA reads TGCAGCGTTGAACAAGCGGGAGTCGGGGAGACCCAGTACTTC.

This clonotype was seen ten or more times. J is TRBJ2-7 and V is TRBV5-1, with 9 bases lining up with TRBD1. The CDR3 is 14 residues long. The germline V gene encodes CDR1 SGHRS and CDR2 YFSETQ. V lost 4 bases to trimming and J lost 2 bases; unmatched junction nucleotides: 4. CDR3 protein: CASSLDRGTYEQYF. As DNA, the CDR3 is TGCGCCAGCAGCCTCGACAGGGGGACCTACGAGCAGTACTTC.

This clonotype came up a few times. CDR3 DNA: TGCGCCAGCAGCTTGGCCGGCCGGGGCGGGAACAATGAGCAGTTCTTC. This encodes CASSLAGRGGNNEQFF. The chain employs TRBV5-1 and TRBJ2-1; a weak D match, TRBD2 (6 bases). The ends were cut back, 0 bases at V and 5 bases at J, with 15 bases in the middle. Germline V gene sequence: CDR1 SGHRS, CDR2 YFSETQ. This CDR3 spans 16 amino acids.

The chain links TRBV29-1 to TRBJ2-5, with 9 bases lining up with TRBD2. The J call may be incorrect, as the DNA end agrees better with TRBJ2-7. CDR1 SQVTM and CDR2 ANQGSEA come from the germline V gene. This CDR3 comprises 16 residues. This CDR3 is CSVASVAGVSSYEQYF. CDR3 DNA: TGCAGCGTTGCGTCGGTAGCGGGAGTATCTTCCTACGAGCAGTACTTC.

This clonotype was counted a single time. The genes are TRBV7-6 and TRBJ2-5; D unclear. The DNA matches TRBJ2-1 better at its end, which makes the J call doubtful. CDR1 is SGHVS and CDR2 is FNYEAQ in the germline V gene. The CDR3 runs to 13 residues. The CDR3 DNA sequence: TGTGCCAGCAGCTTAGCCTTCCAAGAGACCCAGTTCTTC. Amino acid sequence: CASSLAFQETQFF.

This chain uses TRBV10-3 with TRBJ2-5; TRBD2 agrees at 11 bases. This CDR3 spans 13 amino acids. The V gene end was trimmed by 7 bases and the J gene end by 3 bases; junction bases not matched to a gene: 1. Looked up from germline, CDR1 is ENHRY and CDR2 is SYGVKD. CDR3 loop: CAIKGLAEETQYF. As DNA, the CDR3 is TGTGCCATCAAGGGACTAGCGGAAGAGACCCAGTACTTC.

The CDR3 region has the DNA TGTGCCACCAGTGACGAGGGGGACAGGGGGAAGACCCAGTACTTC. Its translation: CATSDEGDRGKTQYF. The V gene is TRBV24-1, the J gene TRBJ2-5; TRBD1 aligns across 11 bases. The ends lost 4 bases at V and 6 bases at J; junction bases unmatched: 6. The CDR3 has 15 residues. Looked up from germline, CDR1 is KGHDR and CDR2 is SFDVKD.

The chain links TRBV3-1 to TRBJ2-7; the match to TRBD2 covers 11 bases. With V trimmed by 3 bases and J by 9 bases, 7 bases remained unmatched. CDR3 length: 14 amino acids. The germline V gene encodes CDR1 LGHDT and CDR2 YNNKEL (reference sequence). The DNA of the CDR3 is TGTGCCAGCAGCCAGACTAGCGGGGATTCCGTGCAGTACTTC. It specifies CASSQTSGDSVQYF.

This chain joins TRBV13 and TRBJ2-4, with 10 bases that match TRBD2. Germline V gene data show CDR1 as PRHDT and CDR2 as FYEKMQ (reference sequence). The CDR3 spans 18 residues. V lost 5 bases and J lost 4; bases outside the gene matches: 14. This chain's CDR3 is CASSLRPSGSGGKNIQYF. The CDR3 bases are TGTGCCAGCAGCCTACGTCCTAGCGGGAGTGGAGGGAAAAACATTCAGTACTTC.

The chain joins TRBV20-1 to TRBJ1-5; 11 bases map to TRBD1. CDR1 DFQATT and CDR2 SNEGSKA come from the germline V gene (reference sequence). The CDR3 covers 17 residues. Trimming took 6 bases from V and 1 from J; bases not matched to a gene: 11. This CDR3 reads CSALLGQGALSNQPQHF. The DNA of the CDR3 is TGCAGTGCCCTACTCGGACAGGGGGCATTGAGCAATCAGCCCCAGCATTTT.

This clonotype was counted only a few times. The rearrangement links TRBV5-1 to TRBJ2-3; 7 positions match TRBD2. V lost 0 bases and J lost 2; bases outside the gene matches: 9. Looked up from germline, CDR1 is SGHRS and CDR2 is YFSETQ. The CDR3 is 17 amino acids. The CDR3, as DNA: TGCGCCAGCAGCTTGGAACCCGTGGGGACTAACACAGATACGCAGTATTTT. This codes for CASSLEPVGTNTDTQYF.

This clonotype was seen a single time. This chain links TRBV20-1 with TRBJ2-7; 7 nucleotides line up with TRBD2. Per germline, CDR1 DFQATT and CDR2 SNEGSKA (reference sequence). The J segment lost 3 bases and the V segment lost 6 bases, leaving 8 bases of the junction unmatched. This CDR3 spans 13 amino acids. DNA for the CDR3: TGCAGTGCAAGGGACGGGAGGCTCTACGAGCAGTACTTC. Its protein product is CSARDGRLYEQYF.

The rearrangement joins TRBV6-6 to TRBJ2-3; perhaps TRBD2 as D (5 bases). The CDR3 is 14 residues long. V shed 7 bases and J shed 6 bases, with 17 bases lying between them. The germline CDR1 and CDR2 sequences are MNHNY and SVGAGI (reference sequence). DNA of the CDR3: TGTGCCAGCACCACTAGTGGGTCGGCGGATACGCAGTATTTT. It encodes CASTTSGSADTQYF.

On this clonotype itself: This may be a read error: a much more frequent sequence differs by one nucleotide. The chain couples TRBV28 to TRBJ2-3; D may correspond to TRBD1 or TRBD2 (5 bases each). This CDR3 is built from 13 residues. CDR1 and CDR2 from the germline V gene are MDHEN and SYDVKM. CDR3 sequence (DNA): TGTGCCAGCGGTTTGGGGGTAACAGATACGCAGTATTTT. It translates to CASGLGVTDTQYF. The full variable domain, in which reference TRBV28 and TRBJ2-3 provide the parts outside the CDR3, is DVKVTQSSRYLVKRTGEKVFLECVQDMDHENMFWYRQDPGLGLRLIYFSYDVKMKEKGDIPEGYSVSREKKERFSLILESASTNQTSMYLCASGLGVTDTQYFGPGTRLTVL.

This clonotype was observed a handful of times. The V gene is TRBV7-2, the J gene TRBJ2-5, with 8 nucleotides matching TRBD2. V shed 1 base and J 1 base; nucleotides not matched to a gene: 14. Germline V gene sequence: CDR1 SGHTA, CDR2 FQGNSA. The CDR3 has 19 residues. CDR3 in DNA: TGTGCCAGCAGCTTAGGGGCTGGGGCTAGCGGGCCCCTCCAAGAGACCCAGTACTTC. It codes for CASSLGAGASGPLQETQYF.

The sample holds many counts of this clonotype. J is TRBJ2-1 and V is TRBV5-1; 7 positions agree with TRBD1. The germline V gene has CDR1 SGHRS and CDR2 YFSETQ. V shed 4 bases, J shed 13 bases, and the junction held 5 bases outside the gene matches. The CDR3 spans 11 residues. The CDR3 loop is CASSEGQTQFF. The CDR3 DNA follows: TGCGCCAGCAGCGAGGGACAGACCCAGTTCTTC.

This chain joins TRBV2 and TRBJ1-1; D is unresolved. Per germline, CDR1 SNHLY and CDR2 FYNNEI. This CDR3 is 13 amino acids long. With 8 bases removed from V and 5 bases from J, the gap between germline ends came to 15 bases. CDR3 region: CASVAPGGTEAFF. CDR3 nucleotide sequence: TGTGCCAGCGTCGCCCCGGGTGGAACTGAAGCTTTCTTT.

This clonotype was seen a handful of times. This sequence joins TRBV5-1 and TRBJ1-1; no clear D. Germline assignment: CDR1 SGHRS and CDR2 YFSETQ. Trimming stripped 0 bases from V and 3 bases from J, with 12 bases between. The CDR3 runs 15 residues. CDR3 DNA: TGCGCCAGCAGCTTGGCCGTTTTATATGACACTGAAGCTTTCTTT. Amino acid sequence: CASSLAVLYDTEAFF.

The chain is built from TRBV7-2 and TRBJ1-2; D is ambiguous. Between the trimmed V and J ends, which lost 0 bases and 3 bases, there was a span of 11 bases. The V gene's germline CDR1 is SGHTA and CDR2 FQGNSA. The CDR3 runs to 15 residues. The CDR3 here is CASSLAAREHYGYTF. DNA of the CDR3: TGTGCCAGCAGCTTAGCAGCGAGGGAGCACTATGGCTACACCTTC.

In this sample, this clonotype turned up many times. This sequence joins TRBV29-1 and TRBJ2-1; tentatively, D is TRBD1 or TRBD2 (5 bases each). The V gene's germline CDR1 is SQVTM and CDR2 ANQGSEA. This CDR3 region has 14 residues. V lost 3 bases to trimming and J lost 0 bases, with 9 bases between them. CDR3 nucleotide sequence: TGCAGCGTTGATGGGGGAACCTCCTACAATGAGCAGTTCTTC. Amino acid sequence: CSVDGGTSYNEQFF.

The chain has TRBV2 and TRBJ1-4; D might be TRBD1 (5 bases). The CDR3 has 15 residues. The ends were cut back, 6 bases at V and 7 bases at J, with 18 bases in the middle. Germline CDR1 SNHLY, CDR2 FYNNEI. CDR3 in DNA: TGTGCCAGCAGCGATTGGACGGTCGGGGCTGAAAAACTGTTTTTT. Protein product: CASSDWTVGAEKLFF.

The chain couples TRBV9 to TRBJ2-5; D might be TRBD1 or TRBD2, each matching 5 bases. V was cut by 3 bases and J by 5 bases, with 11 bases left in between. Germline V CDR1 and CDR2: SGDLS, YYNGEE. The CDR3 has 13 residues. The CDR3 is CASSAAGAETQYF. In DNA, the CDR3 is TGTGCCAGCAGCGCGGCCGGGGCGGAGACCCAGTACTTC.

The rearrangement joins TRBV21-1 to TRBJ1-2. TRBV21-1 is an annotated pseudogene. The CDR3 runs 17 residues. CDR3 loop: CASSKSFRVEANYGYTF. CDR3 DNA: TGTGCCAGCAGCAAATCGTTCCGCGTAGAAGCTAACTATGGCTACACCTTC.

Details on this clonotype: Relative to the germline gene, one junction end is altered; a read error may explain this. This chain connects TRBV6-2 or TRBV6-3 to TRBJ2-7; D remains ambiguous. The CDR3 is 14 residues long. In germline, CDR1 is MNHEY, CDR2 SVGEGT. The CDR3 nucleotides read TGTGCCAACAGTTACTCAGGAGTATCCTACGAGCAGTACTTC. Its translation: CANSYSGVSYEQYF.

V is TRBV5-1 and J is TRBJ2-2; D gene ambiguous. The germline V and J ends were trimmed by 4 bases and 7 bases, with 20 bases remaining between them. Per the germline V gene, CDR1 is SGHRS and CDR2 is YFSETQ. This CDR3 is built from 16 residues. The CDR3 DNA follows: TGCGCCAGCAGCGTAGACCGGGCTCGGCCCTACGGGGAGCTGTTTTTT. Encoded protein: CASSVDRARPYGELFF.

The rearrangement links TRBV5-1 to TRBJ1-4, with D hard to call. Per germline, CDR1 SGHRS and CDR2 YFSETQ. V was trimmed by 3 bases and J by 8 bases, leaving 11 bases between them. The CDR3 runs to 13 residues. For the CDR3, the DNA is TGCGCCAGCAGCTCAATAGCGGAGGAAAAACTGTTTTTT. Its translation: CASSSIAEEKLFF.

J is TRBJ2-7 and V is TRBV20-1; unclear D gene. The V end was cut by 7 bases, the J end by 6 bases, with 25 bases between. This CDR3 is built from 15 residues. Per the germline V gene, CDR1 is DFQATT and CDR2 is SNEGSKA (reference sequence). The CDR3 sequence is CSVRPNRNFAPEQYF. The CDR3 DNA reads as TGCAGTGTCAGACCCAACCGGAACTTTGCTCCCGAGCAGTACTTC.

This clonotype was counted a few times. This chain links TRBV4-2 with TRBJ2-3, with 12 bases lining up with TRBD2. Per the germline V gene, CDR1 is LGHNA and CDR2 is YNFKEQ. The CDR3 covers 17 residues. The V gene end was trimmed by 1 base and the J gene end by 8 bases; junction bases not matched to a gene: 10. CDR3 sequence reads: CASSQAGASGGGVTQYF. The CDR3 region has the DNA TGTGCCAGCAGCCAAGCCGGGGCTAGCGGGGGGGGAGTTACGCAGTATTTT.

The genes are TRBV4-1 and TRBJ1-2, with 9 nucleotides matching TRBD1. The germline gives CDR1 MGHRA, CDR2 YSYEKL. J lost 5 bases, V lost 1 base, and 5 bases had no gene match. The CDR3 spans 15 residues. CDR3 DNA sequence: TGCGCCAGCAGCCAAGGAGGACAGGGGTTGTATGGCTACACCTTC. Translation gives CASSQGGQGLYGYTF.

The rearrangement uses TRBV10-3 and TRBJ1-1, with D perhaps TRBD1 (6 bases). In germline, CDR1 is ENHRY, CDR2 SYGVKD. With 2 bases removed from V and 8 bases from J, the gap between germline ends came to 9 bases. This CDR3 has 12 amino acids. The CDR3 protein is CAISEAGTEAFF. The CDR3 DNA follows: TGTGCCATCAGTGAGGCCGGGACAGAAGCTTTCTTT.